Each of the 32 T cell receptor beta chains below was sequenced from the same sample in a study of blood T cells in healthy people across ages. The second PCR ran about 6 to 11 cycles with a sample-barcoded 5' primer and J-beta primers. TCRdb re-derived calls from the 5' RACE reads in MiXCR, one entry per CDR3 protein. The table includes 900,000 to 950,000 distinct CDR3 sequences, about 27% detected once. Separately, the same data were catalogued under a study of T cells of mothers and their children.

Material for sequencing was blood. Receptors were obtained from a woman in her thirties or forties in good health.

This clonotype was seen more than once but under ten times. DNA of the CDR3: TGTGCCAGCAGTCCGTCAGGGGGGGGAAACTATGGCTACACCTTC. It codes for CASSPSGGGNYGYTF. The chain couples TRBV9 to TRBJ1-2, with 7 bases matching TRBD1. After removal of 5 bases from V and 2 bases from J, the junction contained 9 bases not matched to a gene. The CDR3 sequence is 15 residues long. Germline V gene data show CDR1 as SGDLS and CDR2 as YYNGEE. The entire variable domain, with the rest obtained from reference TRBV9 and TRBJ1-2, is as follows: DSGVTQTPKHLITATGQRVTLRCSPRSGDLSVYWYQQSLDQGLQFLIQYYNGEERAKGNILERFSAQQFPDLHSELNLSSLELGDSALYFCASSPSGGGNYGYTFGSGTRLTVV.

This clonotype was observed a handful of times. This chain joins TRBV12-3 or TRBV12-4 and TRBJ1-5; TRBD1 matches at 11 bases. The ends lost 5 bases at V and 7 bases at J; junction bases unmatched: 7. This CDR3 is built from 15 residues. The CDR3 DNA reads TGTGCCAGCAGTACGCGGACAGGGGGCGGGCAGCCCCAGCATTTT. Translating gives CASSTRTGGGQPQHF.

Points on this clonotype: Just one base apart from a much larger clone, this may be a read error. The chain links TRBV7-9 to TRBJ2-5; 10 bases align to TRBD2. The CDR3 extends over 15 amino acids. CDR1 and CDR2 from the germline V gene are SEHNR and FQNEAQ (reference sequence). Trimming removed 5 bases from V and 9 bases from J; junction bases left unmatched: 12. In nucleotides, the CDR3 is TGTGCCAGCAGCCCAGGGACTAGCGCACGCGAGGCCCAGTACTTC. Its translation is CASSPGTSAREAQYF.

This clonotype was detected a few times. The V and J genes are TRBV5-1 and TRBJ2-2, with D unresolved. V lost 0 bases to trimming and J lost 0 bases, with 3 bases between them. The CDR3 spans 14 residues. Germline CDR1 SGHRS, CDR2 YFSETQ. The CDR3 sequence: CASSLESNTGELFF. The CDR3 DNA reads as TGCGCCAGCAGCTTGGAATCGAACACCGGGGAGCTGTTTTTT.

The CDR3 DNA is TGTGCCAGCAGCTTTGGCGGGGTTGCTGGTGGCGAGCAGTACTTC. Residues: CASSFGGVAGGEQYF. V usage is TRBV28 and J usage is TRBJ2-4; perhaps TRBD2 as D (6 bases). The end of the DNA is better explained by TRBJ2-7, so the J call may be wrong. Germline CDR1 MDHEN, CDR2 SYDVKM. The CDR3 spans 15 residues.

This chain uses TRBV2 with TRBJ1-2; D not certain. The CDR3 runs 13 residues. V lost 8 bases and J 5 bases, leaving 15 bases between the germline ends. Germline CDR1 reads SNHLY; CDR2 reads FYNNEI. CDR3 loop: CASQHNRRYGYTF. CDR3 in DNA: TGTGCCAGCCAGCACAACAGACGATATGGCTACACCTTC.

In this sample, this clonotype turned up a few times. An end of the junction does not agree with germline; a read error may underlie this. The DNA of the CDR3 is TGTGCCAGTAGAACCTGGACCTACGGGCAGTACTTC. It is translated as CASRTWTYGQYF. The chain is built from TRBV6-2 or TRBV6-3 and TRBJ2-7, with unresolved D. Germline assignment: CDR1 MNHEY and CDR2 SVGEGT. The CDR3 contains 12 residues.

The chain carries TRBV20-1 and TRBJ2-5; 10 bases match TRBD1. V was pared by 6 bases and J by 2 bases, with 3 bases of the junction left unmatched. Germline CDR1 is DFQATT and CDR2 is SNEGSKA (reference sequence). This CDR3 is 13 amino acids long. This CDR3 reads CSAWTGGQETQYF. As DNA, the CDR3 is TGCAGTGCCTGGACAGGGGGGCAAGAGACCCAGTACTTC.

In its sample, this clonotype was seen many times. The chain couples TRBV2 to TRBJ2-1; D might be TRBD2 (6 bases). The V gene's germline CDR1 is SNHLY and CDR2 FYNNEI. The length of the CDR3 is 14 residues. Trimming shortened V by 7 bases and J by 4 bases, and 14 bases separated the two germline ends. CDR3 protein: CASTPGTLYNEQFF. DNA of the CDR3: TGTGCCAGCACCCCCGGGACTCTTTACAATGAGCAGTTCTTC.

The V gene is TRBV9, the J gene TRBJ1-1; D call uncertain. V lost 0 bases and J lost 2, with 8 bases in between. CDR1 and CDR2 (germline): SGDLS, YYNGEE. This CDR3 contains 14 residues. In nucleotides, the CDR3 is TGTGCCAGCAGCGTAGGAGTGAGAAACACTGAAGCTTTCTTT. Its translation is CASSVGVRNTEAFF.

The chain employs TRBV6-5 and TRBJ1-3; D is ambiguous. Germline-derived CDR1 and CDR2 are MNHEY and SVGAGI. The CDR3 consists of 14 residues. Trimming left V 6 bases short and J 1 base short, with 10 bases between. The CDR3 DNA sequence: TGTGCCAGCAGGGACTCATTATCTGGAAACACCATATATTTT. Protein sequence: CASRDSLSGNTIYF.

This rearrangement joins TRBV2 to TRBJ2-3, with D perhaps TRBD2 (6 bases). The CDR3 contains 16 residues. The V and J ends lost 8 bases and 0 bases respectively, with 18 bases between them. CDR1 SNHLY and CDR2 FYNNEI come from the germline V gene. The DNA for the CDR3 is TGTGCCAGCGGGATCTTGGGCGGGGTGAGCACAGATACGCAGTATTTT. This codes for CASGILGGVSTDTQYF.

This clonotype has at least ten counts. The rearrangement links TRBV6-6 to TRBJ1-2; 8 positions match TRBD1. CDR1 is MNHNY, CDR2 SVGAGI, per germline (reference sequence). J lost 2 bases, V lost 4 bases, and 3 bases had no gene match. The CDR3 spans 14 residues. The CDR3, as DNA: TGTGCCAGCAGTTCTCAGGGGGCGAACTATGGCTACACCTTC. This encodes CASSSQGANYGYTF.

The chain is built from TRBV29-1 and TRBJ2-5; TRBD1 aligns across 7 bases. The junction had 6 bases not matched to a gene; V was cut back by 4 bases and J by 4 bases. From germline, CDR1 is SQVTM and CDR2 ANQGSEA. There are 13 residues in the CDR3. CDR3 amino acids: CSVGLGTVETQYF. The CDR3 DNA reads TGCAGCGTTGGACTTGGGACAGTAGAGACCCAGTACTTC.

The chain employs TRBV5-1 and TRBJ1-5; D unclear. Trimming cost V 6 bases and J 7 bases, with 20 bases left between them. The CDR3 contains 15 residues. Germline CDR1 and CDR2: SGHRS and YFSETQ. The CDR3 DNA follows: TGCGCCAGCACCCCTGGGCTTTCGCCAGGACAGCCCCAGCATTTT. It yields the protein CASTPGLSPGQPQHF.

This clonotype was recorded many times. The CDR3 is CATSREGAGGSYNEQFF. CDR3 DNA sequence: TGTGCCACCAGCAGAGAAGGGGCAGGGGGCTCCTACAATGAGCAGTTCTTC. The rearrangement links TRBV15 to TRBJ2-1; 7 bases fit TRBD1. The ends lost 0 bases at V and 0 bases at J; junction bases unmatched: 5. This CDR3 spans 17 amino acids. CDR1 and CDR2 (germline): LNHNV, YYDKDF (reference sequence).

The chain joins TRBV6-1 to TRBJ2-2, with 8 bases identical to TRBD1. V dropped 4 bases and J dropped 5; count of bases not matched to a gene: 6. In germline, CDR1 is MNHNS, CDR2 SASEGT. This CDR3 spans 15 amino acids. CDR3 coding DNA: TGTGCCAGCAGTGCCGGACAGGGTGGAACCGGGGAGCTGTTTTTT. Residues: CASSAGQGGTGELFF.

The chain recombines TRBV20-1 with TRBJ1-5, with TRBD1 matching 9 bases. The CDR3 has 16 residues. CDR1 is DFQATT and CDR2 is SNEGSKA in the germline V gene (reference sequence). J was trimmed by 3 bases and V by 3 bases; bases with no gene match: 9. CDR3 nucleotides: TGCAGTGCTAGCCCCAAAACAGGGGGCTTCAATCAGCCCCAGCATTTT. Translation gives CSASPKTGGFNQPQHF.

This clonotype turned up a few times. V and J are TRBV12-3 or TRBV12-4 and TRBJ2-1; no clear D gene. The CDR3 loop spans 14 amino acids. Between the trimmed V and J ends, which lost 7 bases and 9 bases, there was a span of 19 bases. CDR3 in amino acids: CASTRTSWTGEQFF. DNA of the CDR3: TGTGCCAGCACCCGGACCTCCTGGACGGGTGAGCAGTTCTTC.

This clonotype was detected a few times. V and J are TRBV19 and TRBJ2-5, with unresolved D. The tail of the sequence fits TRBJ2-7 better, so the J call may be wrong. The CDR3 consists of 15 residues. From germline, CDR1 is LNHDA and CDR2 SQIVND (reference sequence). The CDR3 here is CASSPSSNGAYEQYF. The CDR3 nucleotides are TGTGCCAGTAGCCCATCTTCCAACGGAGCCTACGAGCAGTACTTC.

This rearrangement joins TRBV7-6 to TRBJ1-3; tentative D call: TRBD1 (6 bases). Deletions cut 3 bases from V and 3 bases from J, with 18 bases between. Germline lookup yields CDR1 SGHVS and CDR2 FNYEAQ. The CDR3 length is 17 residues. This chain's CDR3 is CASSLPRRGGRGNTIYF. For the CDR3, the DNA is TGTGCCAGCAGCTTGCCTCGGAGGGGGGGACGTGGAAACACCATATATTTT.

Many counts were recorded for this clonotype. Here the CDR3 DNA reads TGCAGTGCTATATGGACTGTCCACCCCTCCTACAATGAGCAGTTCTTC. This encodes CSAIWTVHPSYNEQFF. J is TRBJ2-1 and V is TRBV20-1, with D maybe TRBD2 (5 bases). CDR3 size: 16 residues. Germline V gene lookup returns CDR1 DFQATT and CDR2 SNEGSKA (reference sequence). V was clipped by 4 bases and J by 0 bases, with 16 bases between them.

In its sample, this clonotype was seen many times. The chain is built from TRBV9 and TRBJ2-7; 8 positions agree with TRBD1. Trimming at V came to 0 bases and at J to 5 bases, leaving 7 bases not matched to a gene. The CDR3 extends over 15 amino acids. Germline V gene data show CDR1 as SGDLS and CDR2 as YYNGEE. The CDR3 sequence is CASSVGTGPLDEQYF. The CDR3 DNA sequence: TGTGCCAGCAGCGTAGGGACAGGGCCATTAGACGAGCAGTACTTC.

About this clonotype: A much bigger clone sits one base away, suggesting this may be a read error. The chain uses TRBV7-2 and TRBJ2-1, with D tentatively TRBD2 (6 bases). Matching the DNA end better, TRBJ2-7 makes the J call doubtful. The length of the CDR3 is 14 residues. The V gene's germline CDR1 is SGHTA and CDR2 FQGNSA. CDR3 sequence reads: CASSSLAFYNEQYF. The CDR3 DNA sequence: TGTGCCAGCAGCTCGCTAGCGTTCTACAATGAGCAGTACTTC.

This clonotype was observed many times. The chain recombines TRBV28 with TRBJ1-1; D call uncertain. Germline lookup yields CDR1 MDHEN and CDR2 SYDVKM. V shed 7 bases and J shed 0 bases, with 15 bases lying between them. The length of the CDR3 is 15 residues. The CDR3 here is CASTSPLKLNTEAFF. Written as DNA, the CDR3 is TGTGCCAGCACCTCTCCCCTTAAGTTGAACACTGAAGCTTTCTTT.

The V call is TRBV20-1, the J call TRBJ2-5, with D possibly being TRBD2 (7 bases). V lost 1 base to trimming and J lost 5 bases, with 17 bases between them. CDR1 is DFQATT and CDR2 is SNEGSKA in the germline V gene (reference sequence). The CDR3 spans 15 residues. This CDR3 reads CSARGEGGAWETQYF. The CDR3 coding sequence is TGCAGTGCTAGAGGGGAAGGGGGGGCGTGGGAGACCCAGTACTTC.

This rearrangement joins TRBV20-1 to TRBJ2-5; 10 positions match TRBD2. The CDR3 length is 15 residues. Germline V CDR1 and CDR2: DFQATT, SNEGSKA (reference sequence). V shed 6 bases and J 2 bases; nucleotides not matched to a gene: 9. The CDR3 DNA sequence: TGCAGTGCCCCCCCTATAGCGGGGGGACAAGAGACCCAGTACTTC. Amino acids: CSAPPIAGGQETQYF.

The CDR3 bases are TGCAGTGCTTTAAGAAGAAACACCATATATTTT. Amino acid sequence: CSALRRNTIYF. The genes are TRBV20-1 and TRBJ1-3; no firm D call. CDR1 is DFQATT and CDR2 is SNEGSKA in the germline V gene (reference sequence). CDR3 length: 11 residues. Trimming stripped 5 bases from V and 5 bases from J, with 7 bases between.

The table lists this clonotype with a few counts. One end of the junction varies from germline; a read error may be responsible. This chain links TRBV3-1 with TRBJ2-5; perhaps TRBD1 as D (6 bases). CDR3 length: 14 amino acids. Germline values: CDR1 LGHDT, CDR2 YNNKEL (reference sequence). For the CDR3, the DNA is TGTGCCGGCAGCCAAAGGGCACAGGGTGAGGAGCAGTACTTC. It yields the protein CAGSQRAQGEEQYF.

V is TRBV9 and J is TRBJ1-1; 9 nucleotides align to TRBD1. CDR3 size: 12 residues. Germline-derived CDR1 and CDR2 are SGDLS and YYNGEE. J was trimmed by 11 bases and V by 3 bases; bases with no gene match: 5. CDR3 amino acids: CASSGGQGRAFF. As DNA, the CDR3 is TGTGCCAGCAGCGGGGGACAGGGACGCGCTTTCTTT. Filled out from reference TRBV9 and TRBJ1-1, the complete variable domain reads DSGVTQTPKHLITATGQRVTLRCSPRSGDLSVYWYQQSLDQGLQFLIQYYNGEERAKGNILERFSAQQFPDLHSELNLSSLELGDSALYFCASSGGQGRAFFGQGTRLTVV.

The J gene is TRBJ2-5, the V gene TRBV24-1, with 8 bases aligning to TRBD1. The germline V gene has CDR1 KGHDR and CDR2 SFDVKD. With 4 bases clipped from V and 6 bases from J, the junction kept 3 bases outside the gene matches. The CDR3 covers 13 residues. CDR3 coding DNA: TGTGCCACCAGTGACAGGGGGCGAAAGACCCAGTACTTC. Protein: CATSDRGRKTQYF.

The rearrangement joins TRBV7-2 to TRBJ2-7, with D possibly being TRBD1 (5 bases). The CDR3 loop spans 13 amino acids. Deletions cut 3 bases from V and 5 bases from J, with 11 bases between. CDR1 is SGHTA, CDR2 FQGNSA, per germline. The CDR3 DNA reads as TGTGCCAGCAGCTTTTCATGGACAAACGAGCAGTACTTC. As protein: CASSFSWTNEQYF.